This is a list of T cell receptor beta chains from one sample in a study of CD8 T cells in Susac syndrome. TCRdb called the immunoSEQ multiplex PCR reads again in MiXCR, with one record for every CDR3 protein. The table has 250,000 to 350,000 distinct CDR3 sequences, approximately 81% seen once. Material: CD8+ T cells from PBMCs. These receptors originate from a human donor with multiple sclerosis. CDR3s include the opening cysteine and the closing phenylalanine or tryptophan.

cdr3_length	v_call	cdr3_aa
14	TRBV29-1	CSVGRLVVTDTQYF
13	TRBV29-1	CSVPRPREETQYF
14	TRBV4-1	CASSQIFSGNTIYF
16	TRBV30	CAWSVGVAGGLDEQFF
11	TRBV2	CASDDRYEQYF
14	TRBV6-5	CASSYGANNQPQHF
13	TRBV9	CASRAGEENEQFF
16	TRBV3-1	CASSQDSEGGTGELFF
13	TRBV12-5	CASGLPLGGELFF
15	TRBV9	CASSASGGDSYEQYF
15	TRBV27	CASSSRTSGRVEQYF
14	TRBV14	CASSQELGLYEQYF
14	TRBV7-9	CASSLAGSIAEAFF
15	TRBV7-9	CASSRSLGRDEKLFF
12	TRBV2	CASSDNEDTQYF